This TCR beta chain was recorded in a study of persistence of HIV-infected CD4 T cells. Study background: Suppressive ART had lasted a median of roughly eight years.

V was clipped by 4 bases and J by 7 bases, with 15 bases between them. The CDR3 spans 14 residues. CDR1 and CDR2 from the germline V gene are SGHRS and YFSETQ. The libraries were made with immunoSEQ version 4 in survey mode. TCRdb's copy holds only in-frame clones and misses some; the assay was immunoSEQ multiplex PCR. The sample comprises just over 35,000 clones, roughly 84% of which are singletons, and around 5.9% rests with the top ten. Remarks on this clone: Antigen unknown.

An overlapping HIV-1 Gag peptide pool stimulated these cells at 0.85 to 1 ug/peptide/mL. Sorted nonresponding memory CD4+ T cells were CD40L-negative, CD69-negative, CD45RO-high. This sequence joins TRBV5-1 and TRBJ2-1; weak D call: TRBD1 (7 bases). This sequence was found in an adult with HIV. The donor label of this sample is uncertain. This specimen consisted of cultured CD4+ T cells from PBMCs, obtained from a patient who received antiretroviral therapy. CDR3 amino acids: CASSGGGARNEQFF. In DNA form, the CDR3 reads TGCGCCAGCAGCGGAGGGGGCGCGAGGAATGAGCAGTTCTTC. Full variable domain (rest looked up from reference TRBV5-1 and TRBJ2-1): KAGVTQTPRYLIKTRGQQVTLSCSPISGHRSVSWYQQTPGQGLQFLFEYFSETQRNKGNFPGRFSGRQFSNSRSEMNVSTLELGDSALYLCASSGGGARNEQFFGPGTRLTVL.